This T cell receptor beta chain was recovered during a study of glioma-infiltrating T cells. This clonotype was detected ten times or more. Using RNA template, CDR3s of TCR alpha and beta were amplified with iRepertoire arm-PCR. One-step reverse transcription and amplification started from approximately 100-400 ng of tissue mRNA or PBMC total RNA. MiXCR was run by TCRdb on the multiplex PCR reads, yielding one entry per CDR3 protein. The data contain about 190,000 distinct CDR3 sequences, 25% to 35% of them singletons. J gave up 4 bases and V 6 bases, and 6 bases lay outside the gene matches. From germline, CDR1 is SNHLY and CDR2 FYNNEI. CDR3 length equals 16 residues.

The TCR comes from a human donor with low-grade glioma or glioblastoma, undergoing nonglioma brain surgery, or in good health (not recorded which). The chain is built from TRBV2 and TRBJ1-6; TRBD1 aligns across 10 bases. The sample consisted of glioma tissue, nonneoplastic brain tissue, or PBMCs (not recorded which). The CDR3 DNA reads TGTGCCAGCAGCACGGGACAGGGGATTTATAATTCACCCCTCCACTTT. Translated, it gives CASSTGQGIYNSPLHF.